A single sample is the source of the 31 T cell receptor beta chains below, sequenced in a study of blood T cell repertoires in COVID-19. Produced via immunoSEQ multiplex PCR; TCRdb's table is partial and in-frame only. This sample has some 350,000 clones, with over 75% found just once. The sequenced material came from PBMCs or T cells enriched from blood (not recorded which). The receptor set was obtained from a woman younger than 45 who had recovered from COVID-19.

The rearrangement uses TRBV3-1 (or the pseudogene TRBV3-2) and TRBJ1-1; tentatively, D is TRBD1 (5 bases). V was trimmed by 3 bases and J by 4 bases, leaving 6 bases between them. The CDR3 totals 12 residues. CDR1 and CDR2 (germline): LGHDT, YNNKEL (reference sequence). The CDR3 spells CASSQGGTEAFF. CDR3 coding DNA: TGTGCCAGCAGCCAGGGGGGCACTGAAGCTTTCTTT.

This rearrangement joins TRBV2 to TRBJ1-1, with D perhaps matching TRBD1 (6 bases). CDR3 size: 13 residues. Germline V lookup: CDR1 SNHLY, CDR2 FYNNEI. Here the CDR3 reads CAGAGALNTEAFF. The DNA for the CDR3 is TGTGCTGGGGCAGGGGCCTTGAACACTGAAGCTTTCTTT.

The chain has TRBV2 and TRBJ2-1, with a possible D match to TRBD2 (6 bases). The V end was cut by 4 bases, the J end by 4 bases, with 14 bases between. This CDR3 has 15 amino acids. CDR1 is SNHLY and CDR2 is FYNNEI in the germline V gene. The CDR3 sequence is CASSAFAGLYNEQFF. The DNA of the CDR3 is TGTGCCAGCAGTGCTTTTGCGGGGCTATACAATGAGCAGTTCTTC.

The CDR3 is CASSTQGLSGETQYF. In DNA form, the CDR3 reads TGTGCCAGCAGCACACAAGGGTTGAGCGGGGAGACCCAGTACTTC. The J gene is TRBJ2-5, the V gene TRBV9, with D possibly TRBD2 on 6 matching bases. The V gene's germline CDR1 is SGDLS and CDR2 YYNGEE. This CDR3 has 15 amino acids. V lost 4 bases and J lost 5, with 18 bases in between.

The V call is TRBV5-4, the J call TRBJ1-1; D might be TRBD1 (5 bases). The CDR3 has 13 amino acids. Germline assignment: CDR1 SGHNT and CDR2 YYREEE (reference sequence). The V gene lost 0 bases and the J gene lost 8 bases, with 11 bases spanning the gap. CDR3 nucleotides: TGTGCCAGCAGCTTGGGGGGGGAAGGAGAAGCTTTCTTT. Encoded protein: CASSLGGEGEAFF.

The CDR3 region has the DNA TGTGCCAGCAGCTTAGGTCTAGCGGCAGATACGCAGTATTTT. This gives the protein CASSLGLAADTQYF. This chain links TRBV7-8 with TRBJ2-3; the match to TRBD2 covers 7 bases. The CDR3 is 14 residues long. Germline CDR1 and CDR2: SGHVS and FQNEAQ. V dropped 1 base and J dropped 4; count of bases not matched to a gene: 2.

The J gene is TRBJ1-2, the V gene TRBV5-1; 7 bases align to TRBD1. With 0 bases clipped from V and 8 bases from J, the junction kept 7 bases outside the gene matches. Germline CDR1 SGHRS, CDR2 YFSETQ. There are 14 residues in the CDR3. For the CDR3, the DNA is TGCGCCAGCAGCTTGGACGTTACAGGGGAAGGCTACACCTTC. It translates to CASSLDVTGEGYTF.

This chain joins TRBV11-1 and TRBJ2-3, with a weak D call TRBD1 (5 bases). Germline CDR1 SGHAT, CDR2 FQDESV (reference sequence). The CDR3 covers 12 residues. V was cut by 1 base and J by 6 bases, with 5 bases left in between. The CDR3 region is CASSLGGDTQYF. As DNA, the CDR3 is TGTGCCAGCAGCTTAGGGGGCGATACGCAGTATTTT.

This clone was counted once. The J gene is TRBJ1-6, the V gene TRBV6-5; TRBD1 is a possible D gene (6 bases). The V end was cut by 10 bases, the J end by 9 bases, with 16 bases between. The CDR3 length is 13 residues. Germline CDR1 and CDR2: MNHEY and SVGAGI. CDR3 sequence reads: CATRQGLASPLHF. The CDR3 coding sequence is TGTGCCACACGCCAGGGGCTAGCTTCACCCCTCCACTTT.

V and J are TRBV7-9 and TRBJ2-3; 11 positions match TRBD2. Germline V lookup: CDR1 SEHNR, CDR2 FQNEAQ (reference sequence). The V segment lost 5 bases and the J segment 6 bases; nucleotides outside the gene matches: 13. The length of the CDR3 is 17 residues. The CDR3 protein is CASSPRASGGPRDTQYF. The CDR3, as DNA: TGTGCCAGCAGCCCTAGAGCTAGCGGGGGGCCCAGGGATACGCAGTATTTT.

This clone was detected a few times. V gene TRBV28 combines with J gene TRBJ1-6; the D gene is possibly TRBD1 (6 bases). CDR1 MDHEN and CDR2 SYDVKM come from the germline V gene. This CDR3 is built from 12 residues. V shed 7 bases and J shed 13 bases, with 14 bases lying between them. CDR3 in DNA: TGTGCCAGCACTTCAGGGGTTGGGCCCCTCCACTTT. Translation: CASTSGVGPLHF.

The V call is TRBV5-1, the J call TRBJ2-2; 7 bases line up with TRBD1. Losses at the gene ends were 5 bases for V and 0 bases for J; bases not matched to a gene: 10. This CDR3 has 17 residues. Germline lookup yields CDR1 SGHRS and CDR2 YFSETQ. CDR3 sequence reads: CASSLGTEITNTGELFF. DNA of the CDR3: TGCGCCAGCAGTCTCGGGACAGAAATTACGAACACCGGGGAGCTGTTTTTT.

The chain recombines TRBV19 with TRBJ1-2; TRBD1 aligns across 12 bases. The CDR3 runs 15 residues. Trimming at V came to 6 bases and at J to 8 bases, leaving 10 bases not matched to a gene. The V gene's germline CDR1 is LNHDA and CDR2 SQIVND (reference sequence). The DNA for the CDR3 is TGTGCCAGTAGCAACATCCCCGGGACAGGGGGCGGCTACACCTTC. Translating gives CASSNIPGTGGGYTF. Looking up the rest from reference TRBV19 and TRBJ1-2 gives the full variable domain: DGGITQSPKYLFRKEGQNVTLSCEQNLNHDAMYWYRQDPGQGLRLIYYSQIVNDFQKGDIAEGYSVSREKKESFPLTVTSAQKNPTAFYLCASSNIPGTGGGYTFGSGTRLTVV.

The chain carries TRBV25-1 and TRBJ2-1; 13 nucleotides align to TRBD2. The CDR3 has 13 residues. Germline CDR1 is MGHDK and CDR2 is SYGVNS. J lost 7 bases, V lost 8 bases, and 2 bases had no gene match. CDR3 region: CASGLAGANEQFF. In nucleotides, the CDR3 is TGTGCCAGCGGACTAGCGGGGGCTAATGAGCAGTTCTTC. The whole variable domain, remainder taken from reference TRBV25-1 and TRBJ2-1, is EADIYQTPRYLVIGTGKKITLECSQTMGHDKMYWYQQDPGMELHLIHYSYGVNSTEKGDLSSESTVSRIRTEHFPLTLESARPSHTSQYLCASGLAGANEQFFGPGTRLTVL.

V usage is TRBV2 and J usage is TRBJ2-1; no clear D gene. Germline assignment: CDR1 SNHLY and CDR2 FYNNEI. This CDR3 comprises 13 residues. Deletions cut 0 bases from V and 4 bases from J, with 4 bases between. CDR3 bases: TGTGCCAGCAGTGAAGCTAGTTACAATGAGCAGTTCTTC. It encodes CASSEASYNEQFF. The full variable domain, completed using reference TRBV2 and TRBJ2-1, is EPEVTQTPSHQVTQMGQEVILRCVPISNHLYFYWYRQILGQKVEFLVSFYNNEISEKSEIFDDQFSVERPDGSNFTLKIRSTKLEDSAMYFCASSEASYNEQFFGPGTRLTVL.

The chain employs TRBV11-2 and TRBJ1-1; TRBD1 matches at 7 bases. CDR3 length: 14 amino acids. CDR1 and CDR2 from the germline V gene are SGHAT and FQNNGV. V gave up 8 bases and J gave up 4 bases; unmatched junction bases: 10. The CDR3 DNA follows: TGTGCCAGCGGCCGACAGGGAGGCACCACTGAAGCTTTCTTT. Translated: CASGRQGGTTEAFF.

The J gene is TRBJ2-3, the V gene TRBV7-8; 9 bases align to TRBD1. With 5 bases clipped from V and 3 bases from J, the junction kept 6 bases outside the gene matches. Germline assignment: CDR1 SGHVS and CDR2 FQNEAQ. The CDR3 length is 15 residues. The DNA of the CDR3 is TGTGCCAGCAGCCCACCAGGGACAGGGACAGATACGCAGTATTTT. Its translation is CASSPPGTGTDTQYF.

The chain is built from TRBV27 and TRBJ1-2; D is ambiguous. The V gene's germline CDR1 is MNHEY and CDR2 SMNVEV (reference sequence). V lost 5 bases and J 6 bases, leaving 13 bases between the germline ends. The CDR3 consists of 13 residues. The CDR3: CASSLRGSHGYTF. CDR3 sequence (DNA): TGTGCCAGCAGTCTAAGAGGATCTCATGGCTACACCTTC.

The rearrangement joins TRBV19 to TRBJ2-7; weak D call: TRBD1 (6 bases). Looked up from germline, CDR1 is LNHDA and CDR2 is SQIVND (reference sequence). V lost 2 bases, J lost 6 bases, and 11 bases lay in between. The CDR3 extends over 13 amino acids. The CDR3 nucleotides read TGTGCCAGTAGTATAAACAGGGAATTCGAGCAGTACTTC. It encodes CASSINREFEQYF.

This clone was picked up a small number of times. The chain links TRBV5-1 to TRBJ2-1; tentatively, D is TRBD1 (6 bases). CDR3 length: 15 amino acids. Germline CDR1 SGHRS, CDR2 YFSETQ. With 3 bases removed from V and 8 bases from J, the gap between germline ends came to 18 bases. The CDR3 coding sequence is TGCGCCAGCAGCTGGGGGCCAGGGAACTCTGATGAGCAGTTCTTC. Protein: CASSWGPGNSDEQFF.

The chain recombines TRBV10-3 with TRBJ2-2, with 12 bases lining up with TRBD2. Germline CDR1 and CDR2: ENHRY and SYGVKD. The V segment lost 10 bases and the J segment 5 bases; nucleotides outside the gene matches: 14. The CDR3 contains 17 residues. The CDR3 DNA sequence: TGTGCCACTCACTCTAGCGGGGGGGCCTTCGGGACCGGGGAGCTGTTTTTT. Translation gives CATHSSGGAFGTGELFF.

The rearrangement uses TRBV5-8 and TRBJ1-2; 12 bases are a match to TRBD1. This CDR3 region has 16 residues. The germline V gene encodes CDR1 SGHTS and CDR2 YDEGEE. V lost 4 bases and J lost 4; bases outside the gene matches: 8. CDR3 nucleotide sequence: TGTGCCAGCAGCGGAGGGGACAGGGGGCGAATCTATGGCTACACCTTC. This translates into CASSGGDRGRIYGYTF.

V usage is TRBV6-1 and J usage is TRBJ1-2; D is ambiguous. The V end was cut by 0 bases, the J end by 4 bases, with 15 bases between. The CDR3 contains 16 residues. In germline, CDR1 is MNHNS, CDR2 SASEGT. The chain's CDR3 is CASSEAGGARGYGYTF. The CDR3 DNA follows: TGTGCCAGCAGTGAAGCGGGAGGAGCGCGAGGCTATGGCTACACCTTC.

The rearrangement uses TRBV5-1 and TRBJ1-5; the D is unclear. This CDR3 is 15 amino acids long. Germline loops: CDR1 SGHRS, CDR2 YFSETQ. V lost 5 bases and J 1 base, leaving 13 bases between the germline ends. CDR3 residues: CASSRGPSSNQPQHF. The CDR3 nucleotides are TGCGCCAGCAGTCGTGGGCCAAGCAGCAATCAGCCCCAGCATTTT.

The chain combines TRBV6-5 with TRBJ2-5; 12 bases fit TRBD2. V shed 6 bases and J 7 bases; nucleotides not matched to a gene: 9. There are 15 residues in the CDR3. Germline loops: CDR1 MNHEY, CDR2 SVGAGI. The CDR3 protein is CASSRLAGVPGTQYF. CDR3 nucleotides: TGTGCCAGCAGCAGACTAGCGGGGGTCCCAGGGACCCAGTACTTC.

This chain connects TRBV23-1 to TRBJ2-3; D not certain. TRBV23-1 is labeled an ORF, and its function is uncertain. The CDR3 runs 17 residues. Trimming removed 3 bases from V and 1 base from J, with 17 bases in between. The CDR3 nucleotides read TGCGCCAGCAGTCATCGTAGACTGGTCCCGGGCACAGATACGCAGTATTTT. Its protein product is CASSHRRLVPGTDTQYF.

The chain combines TRBV5-1 with TRBJ2-7, with 10 positions matching TRBD2. Germline V CDR1 and CDR2: SGHRS, YFSETQ. This CDR3 is 18 amino acids long. Trimming at V came to 4 bases and at J to 0 bases, leaving 13 bases not matched to a gene. The chain's CDR3 is CASSQGLALTPSSYEQYF. The CDR3, as DNA: TGCGCCAGCAGCCAGGGACTAGCGCTTACCCCGAGCTCCTACGAGCAGTACTTC.

The chain has TRBV7-3 and TRBJ2-1, with TRBD2 matching 9 bases. Germline loops: CDR1 SGHTA, CDR2 FQGTGA. The length of the CDR3 is 16 residues. Trimming cost V 1 base and J 4 bases; bases outside gene matches: 5. This CDR3 is CASSLSSGGYYNEQFF. The CDR3 DNA sequence: TGTGCCAGCAGCTTAAGTAGCGGGGGCTATTACAATGAGCAGTTCTTC.

The V call is TRBV6-5, the J call TRBJ1-5, with TRBD1 matching over 7 bases. Germline lookup yields CDR1 MNHEY and CDR2 SVGAGI. The V and J ends lost 7 bases and 4 bases, in that order; junction bases with no gene match: 10. There are 15 residues in the CDR3. The CDR3 reads CASNPLGQPNQPQHF. The CDR3 DNA is TGTGCCAGCAACCCACTGGGACAGCCTAATCAGCCCCAGCATTTT.

The chain recombines TRBV30 with TRBJ2-5, with 7 bases lining up with TRBD1. V was pared by 5 bases and J by 1 base, with 7 bases of the junction left unmatched. CDR1 and CDR2 from the germline V gene are GTSNPN and SVGIG (reference sequence). The CDR3 consists of 14 residues. CDR3 in DNA: TGTGCCTGGGGGGACGACAGGGCCCAAGAGACCCAGTACTTC. Encoded protein: CAWGDDRAQETQYF.

V is TRBV7-9 and J is TRBJ1-2; 8 nucleotides line up with TRBD1. There are 14 residues in the CDR3. After removal of 2 bases from V and 4 bases from J, the junction contained 3 bases not matched to a gene. Germline loops: CDR1 SEHNR, CDR2 FQNEAQ (reference sequence). The CDR3 here is CASSLNRGGYGYTF. The CDR3 DNA follows: TGTGCCAGCAGCTTAAACAGGGGGGGCTATGGCTACACCTTC. The entire variable domain, with the rest obtained from reference TRBV7-9 and TRBJ1-2, is as follows: DTGVSQNPRHKITKRGQNVTFRCDPISEHNRLYWYRQTLGQGPEFLTYFQNEAQLEKSRLLSDRFSAERPKGSFSTLEIQRTEQGDSAMYLCASSLNRGGYGYTFGSGTRLTVV.